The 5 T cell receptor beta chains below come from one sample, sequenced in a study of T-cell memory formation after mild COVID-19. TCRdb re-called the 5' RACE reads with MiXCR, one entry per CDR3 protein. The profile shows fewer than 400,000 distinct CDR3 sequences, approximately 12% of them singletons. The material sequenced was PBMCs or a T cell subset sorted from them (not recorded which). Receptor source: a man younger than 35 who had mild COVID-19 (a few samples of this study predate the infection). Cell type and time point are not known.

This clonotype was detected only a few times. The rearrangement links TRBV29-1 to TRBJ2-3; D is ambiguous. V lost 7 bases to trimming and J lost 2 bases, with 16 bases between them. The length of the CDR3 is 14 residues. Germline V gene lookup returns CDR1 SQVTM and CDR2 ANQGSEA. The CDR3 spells CSAKGRGSTDTQYF. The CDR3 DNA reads TGCAGCGCTAAAGGGCGCGGATCCACAGATACGCAGTATTTT.

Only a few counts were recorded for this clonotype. CDR3 sequence reads: CSADTGTSYYEQYF. The CDR3 nucleotides read TGCAGTGCTGATACCGGGACTAGCTACTACGAGCAGTACTTC. This sequence joins TRBV20-1 and TRBJ2-7, with 9 bases matching TRBD2. This CDR3 has 14 amino acids. The V and J ends lost 5 bases and 3 bases, in that order; junction bases with no gene match: 8. The germline V gene has CDR1 DFQATT and CDR2 SNEGSKA (reference sequence).

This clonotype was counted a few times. For the CDR3, the DNA is TGTGCCAGCAGCCCCATTCCAGGCTTGCCCGGGGAGCTGTTTTTT. Its protein is CASSPIPGLPGELFF. The gene calls are TRBV11-2 and TRBJ2-2, with D uncertain. Trimming took off 5 bases at V and 6 bases at J, with 16 bases between the two ends. The CDR3 runs to 15 residues. Germline values: CDR1 SGHAT, CDR2 FQNNGV.

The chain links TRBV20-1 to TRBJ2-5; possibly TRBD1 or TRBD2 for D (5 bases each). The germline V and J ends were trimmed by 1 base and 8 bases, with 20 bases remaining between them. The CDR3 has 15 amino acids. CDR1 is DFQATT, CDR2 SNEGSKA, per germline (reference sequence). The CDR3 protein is CSARGASGHRGTQYF. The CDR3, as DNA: TGCAGTGCTAGAGGCGCTTCGGGGCATAGAGGTACCCAGTACTTC.

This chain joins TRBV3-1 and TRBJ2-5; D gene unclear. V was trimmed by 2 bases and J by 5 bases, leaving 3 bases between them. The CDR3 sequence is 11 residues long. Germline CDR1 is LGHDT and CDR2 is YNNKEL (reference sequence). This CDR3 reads CASSQTETQYF. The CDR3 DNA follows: TGTGCCAGCAGCCAAACGGAGACCCAGTACTTC.